Listed below are T cell receptor beta chains from one sample, sequenced in a study of molecular identifiers for immune sequencing clone quantification. MiXCR, applied by TCRdb to the PCR reads, yields one record per CDR3 protein. The table records under 65,000 distinct CDR3 sequences, approximately 25% of them present only once. Sequencing was performed on naive CD8+ T cells from blood, with Jurkat cell RNA spiked in. The receptors stem from a human donor in good health. Some libraries in this study had Jurkat cell RNA spiked in. Each CDR3 is given with its conserved first and last residue.

j_gene	v_gene	CDR3aa
TRBJ2-3	TRBV9	CASSVEEILRTDTQYF
TRBJ2-2	TRBV11-2	CASSLTSGRDRNTGELFF
TRBJ2-3	TRBV7-6	CASSLAAGGNTQYF
TRBJ2-7	TRBV5-4	CASSSIAGPYEQYF
TRBJ2-7	TRBV11-2	CASSFHSAGPYEQYF
TRBJ1-6	TRBV27	CASSLVNSPLHF
TRBJ1-1	TRBV7-9	CASSLDWEEAFF
TRBJ2-3	TRBV3-1	CASSQGHRGRGPYTDTQYF
TRBJ1-5	TRBV5-8	CASSLVPGSNQPQHF
TRBJ2-5	TRBV5-1	CASSLEGLSMMETQYF
TRBJ2-7	TRBV7-2	CASSLERISYEQYF
TRBJ2-1	TRBV11-2	CASSLGGTSVYNEQFF
TRBJ2-3	TRBV18	CASSPPPQRPSTDTQYF
TRBJ2-5	TRBV5-1	CASSLASDRGETQYF
TRBJ2-1	TRBV7-8	CASSPRHSTGNEQFF
TRBJ2-2	TRBV19	CAGSLMSTNTGELFF
TRBJ2-7	TRBV5-1	CASSYDRGPYEQYF
TRBJ2-1	TRBV11-2	CASSPSGEQFF
TRBJ1-1	TRBV11-2	CASSLDPWTANTEAFF
TRBJ1-5	TRBV7-9	CASSLGTVNQPQHF
TRBJ2-7	TRBV4-1	CASSQALSQAEPYEQYF
TRBJ2-7	TRBV11-2	CASSLKGALGNEQYF
TRBJ2-7	TRBV29-1	CSVGTGEKSAPSF
TRBJ1-1	TRBV13	CASSLGRGTANTEAFF
TRBJ2-7	TRBV2	CASTEGTYTLEQYF
TRBJ2-3	TRBV28	CASSELAGVADTQYF
TRBJ2-1	TRBV2	CASSEASRPAYNEQFF
TRBJ1-1	TRBV27	CASTPYWTDEQEAFF
TRBJ2-1	TRBV7-3	CASSQLFGEPNNEQFF
TRBJ2-1	TRBV7-9	CASSDKGLPVDEQFF
TRBJ2-5	TRBV7-6	CASRKWSDSRSDGTQYF
TRBJ1-1	TRBV4-1	CASSQAQGQNTEAFF
TRBJ2-5	TRBV29-1	CSYNDRIQETQYF
TRBJ1-1	TRBV5-6	CASSLNGQGLDTEAFF
TRBJ2-2	TRBV7-2	CASSLGYAGSAGELCF
TRBJ2-7	TRBV28	CASSLGASSFLYEQYF
TRBJ2-7	TRBV2	CASSDSAGGPYEQYF
TRBJ1-2	TRBV7-9	CASSLEDRRYGYTF
TRBJ1-2	TRBV7-9	CASSFTYDGYTF
TRBJ2-3	TRBV9	CASSVAGFSADTQYF
TRBJ1-1	TRBV2	CASSGGRGREAFF
TRBJ2-7	TRBV28	CASSLTRQGVHEQYF
TRBJ2-7	TRBV14	CASSQGFGSYEQYF
TRBJ1-1	TRBV6-2/TRBV6-3	CASSHDQGRKNTEAFF
TRBJ1-1	TRBV29-1	CSVSLNTEAFF
TRBJ2-7	TRBV6-5	CASSYGWGYEQYF
TRBJ2-3	TRBV7-2	CASSLVGGGADTQYF
TRBJ2-7	TRBV27	CASTRLAGGYEQYF